The source of this TCR beta chain is a study of molecular identifiers for immune sequencing clone quantification. Study-level findings and limits: Effector cells kept over 97% of their molecules in clones above 20 RNA copies, while naive cells kept under 1% there.

Worth noting for this clonotype: Its antigen is undetermined. A much bigger clone sits one base away, suggesting this may be a read error.

In preparing bulk TCR libraries, previously described methods and listed TCR primers were used. MiXCR was run by TCRdb on the PCR reads, yielding one entry per CDR3 protein. Among some 88,000 distinct CDR3 sequences listed, 20% to 25% were seen once. Using a CD8+CD4-CCR7+CD45RA+ phenotype, naive CD8 T cells were sorted. Germline V gene data show CDR1 as MNHEY and CDR2 as SMNVEV (reference sequence). The CDR3 loop spans 16 amino acids. V usage is TRBV27 and J usage is TRBJ1-3, with D unresolved. The receptor's source is a human donor in good health. Some libraries in this study had Jurkat cell RNA spiked in. The sample was naive CD8+ T cells from blood, with Jurkat cell RNA spiked in. Subset indicated: FACS-sorted CD8+CD4-CCR7+CD45RA+ naive T cells. CDR3 nucleotide sequence: TGTGCCGGCAGTTTACCCGCACGGCTGGCTGGAAACACCATATATTTT. Its translation: CAGSLPARLAGNTIYF.